The 29 T cell receptor beta chains given below trace back to one sample, sequenced in a study of CD4 T cells in relation to SARS-CoV-2 and coronaviruses (dated by TCRdb to about 2021). These receptors are not linked to any known antigen. The library relied on the immunoSEQ multiplex PCR assay. This is the immuneACCESS table as TCRdb keeps it, with only in-frame sequences that have V and J called. A part of the clones is gone; compared with another copy, unresolved V genes explain less than half, and the rest is unexplained. This sample gives around 20,000 clones in total; about 80% of them show up just once. The ten largest clones represent over 25% of the sample. CD4+ T cells from unexposed donors were collected before the COVID-19 pandemic (2011-2018). The EasySep CD4+ T cell isolation kit was used to isolate CD4+ T cells once the cultures had run for ten to eleven days. The sequenced sample was CD4+ T cells from PBMCs, cultured in vitro. These receptors came from a human donor in good health.

The V call is TRBV18, the J call TRBJ2-1; 8 bases are shared with TRBD2. Germline lookup yields CDR1 KGHSH and CDR2 LQKENI. There are 14 residues in the CDR3. V shed 3 bases and J 9 bases; nucleotides not matched to a gene: 7. The CDR3: CASSPQTSGPEQFF. The CDR3 bases are TGTGCCAGCTCACCCCAAACTAGCGGCCCTGAGCAGTTCTTC. The variable domain in full, with the rest retrieved from reference TRBV18 and TRBJ2-1, is NAGVMQNPRHLVRRRGQEARLRCSPMKGHSHVYWYRQLPEEGLKFMVYLQKENIIDESGMPKERFSAEFPKEGPSILRIQQVVRGDSAAYFCASSPQTSGPEQFFGPGTRLTVL.

A few counts support this clone. The chain joins TRBV28 to TRBJ1-5; D is perhaps TRBD1 (6 bases). The V end was cut by 7 bases, the J end by 2 bases, with 15 bases between. CDR3 size: 15 residues. The V gene's germline CDR1 is MDHEN and CDR2 SYDVKM. The CDR3 DNA reads TGTGCCAGCACCTGGGGGGGCGAAGGCAATCAGCCCCAGCATTTT. Translated, it gives CASTWGGEGNQPQHF.

This chain uses TRBV6-1 with TRBJ1-3; perhaps TRBD1 as D (6 bases). The V gene lost 2 bases and the J gene lost 2 bases, with 16 bases spanning the gap. The CDR3 has 17 amino acids. CDR1 and CDR2 from the germline V gene are MNHNS and SASEGT. CDR3 nucleotides: TGTGCCAGCAGTGAATCACCAGCAGGGGATACTGGAAACACCATATATTTT. Translation gives CASSESPAGDTGNTIYF.

V is TRBV5-4 and J is TRBJ1-1; the D is unclear. Trimming took off 5 bases at V and 1 base at J, with 9 bases between the two ends. The length of the CDR3 is 13 residues. Germline V gene data show CDR1 as SGHNT and CDR2 as YYREEE (reference sequence). As DNA, the CDR3 is TGTGCCAGCAGTTTCCCAGGGAACACTGAAGCTTTCTTT. This sequence encodes CASSFPGNTEAFF. Looking up the rest from reference TRBV5-4 and TRBJ1-1 gives the full variable domain: ETGVTQSPTHLIKTRGQQVTLRCSSQSGHNTVSWYQQALGQGPQFIFQYYREEENGRGNFPPRFSGLQFPNYSSELNVNALELDDSALYLCASSFPGNTEAFFGQGTRLTVV.

In its sample, this clone was seen a few times. V gene TRBV19 combines with J gene TRBJ2-7; the match to TRBD2 covers 9 bases. The CDR3 runs 17 residues. Germline V gives CDR1 LNHDA, CDR2 SQIVND (reference sequence). V was pared by 3 bases and J by 3 bases, with 12 bases of the junction left unmatched. The CDR3 sequence: CASSIPMKTSGSYEQYF. Written as DNA, the CDR3 is TGTGCCAGTAGTATTCCTATGAAGACTAGCGGAAGCTACGAGCAGTACTTC.

The V and J genes are TRBV27 and TRBJ1-2; D uncertain. The CDR3 sequence is 13 residues long. Trimming cost V 3 bases and J 2 bases, with 7 bases left between them. Germline-derived CDR1 and CDR2 are MNHEY and SMNVEV (reference sequence). The CDR3 loop reads CASSFAGNYGYTF. CDR3 nucleotides: TGTGCCAGCAGTTTCGCGGGGAACTATGGCTACACCTTC.

J is TRBJ1-2 and V is TRBV18; D unresolved. The CDR3 loop spans 12 amino acids. The germline CDR1 and CDR2 sequences are KGHSH and LQKENI. Trimming pared 2 bases from V and 3 bases from J, leaving 4 bases between. This CDR3 is CASSPFDYGYTF. The CDR3 region has the DNA TGTGCCAGCTCACCATTTGACTATGGCTACACCTTC.

This chain links TRBV29-1 with TRBJ1-2; TRBD1 might be the D (5 bases). Per the germline V gene, CDR1 is SQVTM and CDR2 is ANQGSEA. V was clipped by 2 bases and J by 2 bases, with 9 bases between them. The length of the CDR3 is 13 residues. The CDR3 DNA sequence: TGCAGCGTTGAATTTCACAGGAACTATGGCTACACCTTC. Amino acids: CSVEFHRNYGYTF.

V gene TRBV12-3 or TRBV12-4 combines with J gene TRBJ1-5; D is uncertain. V lost 6 bases and J 4 bases, leaving 10 bases between the germline ends. The CDR3 has 13 amino acids. Here the CDR3 reads CASSPGSNQPQHF. The DNA for the CDR3 is TGTGCCAGCAGCCCCGGAAGTAATCAGCCCCAGCATTTT.

The sample holds a few counts of this clone. This chain uses TRBV10-1 with TRBJ2-3; TRBD2 aligns across 10 bases. Germline values: CDR1 WNHNN, CDR2 SYGVQD (reference sequence). CDR3 length equals 15 residues. V shed 0 bases and J 9 bases; nucleotides not matched to a gene: 6. The CDR3 DNA sequence: TGCGCCAGCAGTGAGTCGATTACTAGCGGGGACACGCAGTATTTT. As protein: CASSESITSGDTQYF.

The gene calls are TRBV15 and TRBJ2-3, with D tentatively TRBD1 (7 bases). CDR3 size: 17 residues. Germline V gene sequence: CDR1 LNHNV, CDR2 YYDKDF (reference sequence). The V end lost 0 bases, the J end lost 4 bases, and 17 bases lay between the germline ends. CDR3 loop: CATSRERGRGEADTQYF. The CDR3, as DNA: TGTGCCACCAGCAGAGAGCGCGGCAGGGGGGAGGCAGATACGCAGTATTTT.

This chain connects TRBV3-1 (or the pseudogene TRBV3-2) to TRBJ2-7, with D perhaps TRBD1 (6 bases). V was cut by 5 bases and J by 6 bases, with 17 bases left in between. The CDR3 spans 14 residues. Germline assignment: CDR1 LGHDT and CDR2 YNNKEL (reference sequence). This chain's CDR3 is CASSYRGIFGEQYF. In nucleotides, the CDR3 is TGTGCCAGCAGCTATAGGGGGATATTCGGCGAGCAGTACTTC.

This clone was observed a few times. The genes are TRBV3-1 (or the pseudogene TRBV3-2) and TRBJ1-3; D unresolved. CDR3 length equals 13 residues. Trimming took 0 bases from V and 3 from J, leaving 3 bases between them. Per germline, CDR1 LGHDT and CDR2 YNNKEL (reference sequence). The CDR3 is CASSQDYGNTIYF. The DNA of the CDR3 is TGTGCCAGCAGCCAAGATTATGGAAACACCATATATTTT.

This chain connects TRBV2 to TRBJ2-1, with D possibly matching TRBD1 (5 bases). V gave up 6 bases and J gave up 0 bases, with 15 bases separating them. Germline V gene lookup returns CDR1 SNHLY and CDR2 FYNNEI. The CDR3 consists of 16 residues. The CDR3 DNA is TGTGCCAGCAGCCCCCAGGGCAGTTACTCCTACAATGAGCAGTTCTTC. Encoded protein: CASSPQGSYSYNEQFF.

This chain joins TRBV5-4 and TRBJ1-6, with no clear D. Germline assignment: CDR1 SGHNT and CDR2 YYREEE (reference sequence). The V and J ends lost 0 bases and 5 bases respectively, with 6 bases between them. The CDR3 loop spans 14 amino acids. Here the CDR3 reads CASSLGVDNSPLHF. In nucleotides, the CDR3 is TGTGCCAGCAGCTTGGGGGTCGATAATTCACCCCTCCACTTT. The entire variable domain, with the rest obtained from reference TRBV5-4 and TRBJ1-6, is as follows: ETGVTQSPTHLIKTRGQQVTLRCSSQSGHNTVSWYQQALGQGPQFIFQYYREEENGRGNFPPRFSGLQFPNYSSELNVNALELDDSALYLCASSLGVDNSPLHFGNGTRLTVT.

CDR3 residues: CASSPQGGGEKLFF. The CDR3 DNA follows: TGTGCCAGCAGCCCCCAGGGGGGTGGCGAAAAACTGTTTTTT. The V call is TRBV7-9, the J call TRBJ1-4, with 7 bases lining up with TRBD1. The germline CDR1 and CDR2 sequences are SEHNR and FQNEAQ (reference sequence). With V trimmed by 5 bases and J by 8 bases, 8 bases remained unmatched. This CDR3 is 14 amino acids long.

This clone was seen just once. The chain uses TRBV19 and TRBJ2-1; D tentatively fits TRBD1 or TRBD2 (5 bases each). The germline gives CDR1 LNHDA, CDR2 SQIVND (reference sequence). The CDR3 totals 13 residues. Trimming took 3 bases from V and 7 from J, leaving 10 bases between them. The chain's CDR3 is CASSIRGVNEQFF. The CDR3 DNA is TGTGCCAGTAGTATTAGAGGGGTGAATGAGCAGTTCTTC.

This rearrangement joins TRBV19 to TRBJ2-1; D is uncertain. Trimming shortened V by 6 bases and J by 0 bases, and 9 bases separated the two germline ends. Germline V CDR1 and CDR2: LNHDA, SQIVND (reference sequence). This CDR3 is 14 amino acids long. Here the CDR3 reads CASREVVSYNEQFF. The CDR3 region has the DNA TGTGCCAGTAGGGAAGTCGTCTCCTACAATGAGCAGTTCTTC.

The chain has TRBV5-4 and TRBJ2-5; D gene uncertain. Germline V CDR1 and CDR2: SGHNT, YYREEE (reference sequence). V shed 1 base and J shed 3 bases, with 7 bases lying between them. This CDR3 is 13 amino acids long. The DNA for the CDR3 is TGTGCCAGCAGCTTGTACAGCGAAGAGACCCAGTACTTC. Translation: CASSLYSEETQYF. Variable domain in full (rest from reference TRBV5-4 and TRBJ2-5): ETGVTQSPTHLIKTRGQQVTLRCSSQSGHNTVSWYQQALGQGPQFIFQYYREEENGRGNFPPRFSGLQFPNYSSELNVNALELDDSALYLCASSLYSEETQYFGPGTRLLVL.

The CDR3: CSAGEDVYGYTF. DNA for the CDR3: TGCAGCGCTGGCGAGGATGTCTATGGCTACACCTTC. V usage is TRBV29-1 and J usage is TRBJ1-2; D is ambiguous. The germline CDR1 and CDR2 sequences are SQVTM and ANQGSEA. The CDR3 totals 12 residues. V lost 7 bases, J lost 4 bases, and 13 bases lay in between.

In DNA form, the CDR3 reads TGTGCCAGCAGCCTCGCCGGGCCCACTCTGGGCTACGAGCAGTACTTC. It yields the protein CASSLAGPTLGYEQYF. The genes are TRBV14 and TRBJ2-7; no clear D. Germline CDR1 and CDR2: SGHDN and FVKESK. Trimming removed 4 bases from V and 3 bases from J, with 19 bases in between. The CDR3 runs 16 residues.

The chain's CDR3 is CASGSQGGSEKLFF. The CDR3 DNA reads as TGCGCCAGCGGGTCTCAGGGAGGGAGTGAAAAACTGTTTTTT. This chain connects TRBV5-1 to TRBJ1-4; the D gene is possibly TRBD1 (5 bases). The CDR3 is 14 amino acids. V lost 7 bases and J 7 bases, leaving 17 bases between the germline ends. The germline gives CDR1 SGHRS, CDR2 YFSETQ.

This clone was observed a single time. The V gene is TRBV15, the J gene TRBJ1-5; D is ambiguous. V was shortened by 6 bases and J by 5 bases, with 11 bases between the two germline ends. Germline lookup yields CDR1 LNHNV and CDR2 YYDKDF (reference sequence). This CDR3 is built from 13 residues. Here the CDR3 DNA reads TGTGCCACCAGTCAGACGAGGGATCAGCCCCAGCATTTT. The encoded protein is CATSQTRDQPQHF.

The genes are TRBV6-2 or TRBV6-3 and TRBJ1-2; the D gene is possibly TRBD1 (6 bases). V dropped 4 bases and J dropped 0 bases, with 21 bases sitting between them. The CDR3 length is 18 residues. CDR1 and CDR2 from the germline V gene are MNHEY and SVGEGT. CDR3 residues: CASSSLDRRAITNYGYTF. The CDR3 coding sequence is TGTGCCAGCAGTTCGCTAGACAGGCGGGCCATAACTAACTATGGCTACACCTTC.

The rearrangement links TRBV24-1 to TRBJ2-2; no clear D gene. CDR3 length: 12 amino acids. Per the germline V gene, CDR1 is KGHDR and CDR2 is SFDVKD. V lost 4 bases, J lost 1 base, and 0 bases lay in between. CDR3 residues: CATSENTGELFF. In DNA form, the CDR3 reads TGTGCCACCAGTGAGAACACCGGGGAGCTGTTTTTT.

CDR3 loop: CASSQPTSGRRNEQFF. The DNA of the CDR3 is TGTGCCAGCAGCCAGCCTACTAGCGGGAGAAGGAATGAGCAGTTCTTC. This chain links TRBV3-1 (or the pseudogene TRBV3-2) with TRBJ2-1, with TRBD2 matching 11 bases. The germline V gene encodes CDR1 LGHDT and CDR2 YNNKEL (reference sequence). There are 16 residues in the CDR3. The junction had 8 bases not matched to a gene; V was cut back by 3 bases and J by 7 bases.

This sequence joins TRBV24-1 and TRBJ1-1; D is perhaps TRBD1 (5 bases). Germline lookup yields CDR1 KGHDR and CDR2 SFDVKD. This CDR3 has 15 residues. Trimming removed 3 bases at V and 2 bases at J, with 12 bases between. The CDR3 here is CATSDASGANTEAFF. The CDR3 DNA reads as TGTGCCACCAGTGATGCCTCCGGGGCCAACACTGAAGCTTTCTTT.

The V gene is TRBV6-1, the J gene TRBJ1-1, with D perhaps matching TRBD1 (5 bases). Trimming stripped 0 bases from V and 3 bases from J, with 11 bases between. This CDR3 is 15 amino acids long. Germline-derived CDR1 and CDR2 are MNHNS and SASEGT. CDR3 region: CASSEAPGGDTEAFF. In DNA form, the CDR3 reads TGTGCCAGCAGTGAAGCCCCGGGAGGGGACACTGAAGCTTTCTTT.

V gene TRBV5-6 combines with J gene TRBJ1-1, with D maybe TRBD1 (6 bases). The germline V gene has CDR1 SGHDT and CDR2 YYEEEE. This CDR3 contains 15 residues. The germline V and J ends were trimmed by 4 bases and 4 bases, with 17 bases remaining between them. CDR3 sequence reads: CASSGETGRITEAFF. The CDR3, as DNA: TGTGCCAGCAGCGGAGAGACAGGTCGTATCACTGAAGCTTTCTTT. Drawing the rest from reference TRBV5-6 and TRBJ1-1, the complete variable domain is DAGVTQSPTHLIKTRGQQVTLRCSPKSGHDTVSWYQQALGQGPQFIFQYYEEEERQRGNFPDRFSGHQFPNYSSELNVNALLLGDSALYLCASSGETGRITEAFFGQGTRLTVV.